The 6 T cell receptor beta chains below all came from one sample that was sequenced in a study of blood T cell repertoires in COVID-19. Clones were read by immunoSEQ multiplex PCR, and TCRdb kept only the in-frame ones, dropping some. The sample has about 97,000 clones; around nine tenths are singletons. The sequenced material came from peripheral blood. These receptors came from a woman aged 45-59 years with COVID-19, enrolled during active disease.

The chain couples TRBV11-2 to TRBJ1-3; D call uncertain. The CDR3 runs 16 residues. V shed 1 base and J shed 5 bases, with 15 bases lying between them. Germline V gene lookup returns CDR1 SGHAT and CDR2 FQNNGV. The CDR3 spells CASSLGVTGSRNTIYF. CDR3 bases: TGTGCCAGCAGCTTAGGAGTAACGGGGAGTAGAAACACCATATATTTT.

V and J are TRBV29-1 and TRBJ2-2, with D perhaps matching TRBD2 (6 bases). V was trimmed by 7 bases and J by 0 bases, leaving 9 bases between them. Per germline, CDR1 SQVTM and CDR2 ANQGSEA. The CDR3 consists of 13 residues. The CDR3 protein is CSARGSNTGELFF. For the CDR3, the DNA is TGCAGCGCCCGGGGGTCGAACACCGGGGAGCTGTTTTTT.

This rearrangement joins TRBV18 to TRBJ2-7; D may be TRBD1 (6 bases). Germline loops: CDR1 KGHSH, CDR2 LQKENI. The CDR3 extends over 13 amino acids. Trimming pared 6 bases from V and 1 base from J, leaving 10 bases between. In DNA form, the CDR3 reads TGTGCCAGCTCCCCTCAGGGGTCCTACGAGCAGTACGTC. As protein: CASSPQGSYEQYV.

The chain has TRBV3-1 (or the pseudogene TRBV3-2) and TRBJ1-2, with D perhaps matching TRBD1 (5 bases). The CDR3 extends over 14 amino acids. Trimming pared 2 bases from V and 2 bases from J, leaving 9 bases between. Germline CDR1 reads LGHDT; CDR2 reads YNNKEL (reference sequence). The CDR3 DNA reads TGTGCCAGCAGCCAACAGGGAAGGAACTATGGCTACACCTTC. Translating it yields CASSQQGRNYGYTF.

The chain joins TRBV19 to TRBJ2-7, with D possibly being TRBD1 (5 bases). Trimming removed 6 bases from V and 7 bases from J, with 19 bases in between. There are 14 residues in the CDR3. CDR1 and CDR2 from the germline V gene are LNHDA and SQIVND (reference sequence). CDR3 loop: CASSLKWTPWEQYF. CDR3 bases: TGTGCCAGTAGCCTAAAGTGGACACCGTGGGAGCAGTACTTC.

The V gene is TRBV6-5, the J gene TRBJ1-2; D is undetermined. V shed 4 bases and J shed 0 bases, with 9 bases lying between them. Germline V gene data show CDR1 as MNHEY and CDR2 as SVGAGI. CDR3 length: 14 residues. CDR3 loop: CASSLGVSNYGYTF. The CDR3 DNA sequence: TGTGCCAGCAGTTTGGGAGTCTCTAACTATGGCTACACCTTC.